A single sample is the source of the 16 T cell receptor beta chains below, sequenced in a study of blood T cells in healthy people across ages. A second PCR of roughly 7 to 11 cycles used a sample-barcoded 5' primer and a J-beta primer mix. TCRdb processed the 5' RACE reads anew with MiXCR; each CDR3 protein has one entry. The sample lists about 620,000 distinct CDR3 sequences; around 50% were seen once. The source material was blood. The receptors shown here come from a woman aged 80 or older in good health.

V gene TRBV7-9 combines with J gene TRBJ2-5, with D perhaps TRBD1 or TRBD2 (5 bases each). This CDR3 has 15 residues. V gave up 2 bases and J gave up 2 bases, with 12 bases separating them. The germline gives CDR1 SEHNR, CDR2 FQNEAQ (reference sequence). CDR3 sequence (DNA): TGTGCCAGCAGCTTATCTGGGGGAGAACAAGAGACCCAGTACTTC. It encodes CASSLSGGEQETQYF. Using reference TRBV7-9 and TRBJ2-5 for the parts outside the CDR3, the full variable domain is DTGVSQNPRHKITKRGQNVTFRCDPISEHNRLYWYRQTLGQGPEFLTYFQNEAQLEKSRLLSDRFSAERPKGSFSTLEIQRTEQGDSAMYLCASSLSGGEQETQYFGPGTRLLVL.

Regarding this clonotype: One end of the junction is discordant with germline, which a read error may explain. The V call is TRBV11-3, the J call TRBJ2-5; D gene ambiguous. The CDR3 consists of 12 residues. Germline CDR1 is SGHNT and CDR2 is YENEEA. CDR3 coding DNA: TGTGCCAGCGGCTTAGGGTCCGGGACCCAGTACTTC. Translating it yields CASGLGSGTQYF.

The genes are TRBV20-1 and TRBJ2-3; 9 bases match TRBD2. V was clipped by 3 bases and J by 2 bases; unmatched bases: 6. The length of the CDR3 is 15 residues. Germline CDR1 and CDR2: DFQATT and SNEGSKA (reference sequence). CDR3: CSASRLAAFTDTQYF. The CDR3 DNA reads TGCAGTGCTAGTCGACTAGCGGCCTTCACAGATACGCAGTATTTT.

For the CDR3, the DNA is TGTGCCAGCAGCTTCAGTAGCAGCTCCTACAATGAGCAGTACTTC. It translates to CASSFSSSSYNEQYF. The rearrangement uses TRBV7-2 and TRBJ2-7; unclear D gene. The CDR3 sequence is 15 residues long. From germline, CDR1 is SGHTA and CDR2 FQGNSA. Trimming left V 3 bases short and J 7 bases short, with 19 bases between.

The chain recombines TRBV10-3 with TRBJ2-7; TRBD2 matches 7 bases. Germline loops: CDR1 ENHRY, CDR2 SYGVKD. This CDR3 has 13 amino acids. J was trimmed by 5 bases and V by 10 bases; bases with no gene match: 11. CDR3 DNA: TGTGCCAGCCGACCGGGACTAAACAACGAGCAGTACTTC. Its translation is CASRPGLNNEQYF.

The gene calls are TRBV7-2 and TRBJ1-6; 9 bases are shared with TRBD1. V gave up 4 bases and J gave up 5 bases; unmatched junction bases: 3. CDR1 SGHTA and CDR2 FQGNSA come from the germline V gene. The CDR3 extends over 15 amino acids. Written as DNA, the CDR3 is TGTGCCAGCAGCTACAGGGGGCCCAATAATTCACCCCTCCACTTT. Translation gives CASSYRGPNNSPLHF.

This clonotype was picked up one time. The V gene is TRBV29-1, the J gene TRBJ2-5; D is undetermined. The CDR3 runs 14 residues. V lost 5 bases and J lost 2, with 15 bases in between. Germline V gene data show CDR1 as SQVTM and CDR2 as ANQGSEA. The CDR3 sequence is CSVRTPNPQETQYF. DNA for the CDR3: TGCAGCGTTCGCACACCGAACCCACAAGAGACCCAGTACTTC. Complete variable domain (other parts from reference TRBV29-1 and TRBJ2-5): SAVISQKPSRDICQRGTSLTIQCQVDSQVTMMFWYRQQPGQSLTLIATANQGSEATYESGFVIDKFPISRPNLTFSTLTVSNMSPEDSSIYLCSVRTPNPQETQYFGPGTRLLVL.

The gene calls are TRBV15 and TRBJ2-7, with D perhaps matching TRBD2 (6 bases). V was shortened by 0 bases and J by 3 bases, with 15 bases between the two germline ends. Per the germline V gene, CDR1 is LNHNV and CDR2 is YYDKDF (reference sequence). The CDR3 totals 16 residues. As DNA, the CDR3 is TGTGCCACCAGCAGAGATCGTACTAGCAGCCGCTACGAGCAGTACTTC. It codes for CATSRDRTSSRYEQYF.

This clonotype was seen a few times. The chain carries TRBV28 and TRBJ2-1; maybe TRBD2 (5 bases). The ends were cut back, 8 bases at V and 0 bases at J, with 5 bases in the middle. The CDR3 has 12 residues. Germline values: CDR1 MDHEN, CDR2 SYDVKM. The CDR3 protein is CASEGSYNEQFF. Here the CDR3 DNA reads TGTGCCAGCGAGGGCTCCTACAATGAGCAGTTCTTC.

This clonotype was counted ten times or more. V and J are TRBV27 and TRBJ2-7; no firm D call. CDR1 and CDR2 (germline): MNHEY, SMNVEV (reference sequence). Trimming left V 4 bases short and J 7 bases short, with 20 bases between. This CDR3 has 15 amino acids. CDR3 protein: CASSSALSLRTEQYF. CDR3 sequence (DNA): TGTGCCAGCAGTTCGGCCCTGAGTCTACGGACGGAGCAGTACTTC.

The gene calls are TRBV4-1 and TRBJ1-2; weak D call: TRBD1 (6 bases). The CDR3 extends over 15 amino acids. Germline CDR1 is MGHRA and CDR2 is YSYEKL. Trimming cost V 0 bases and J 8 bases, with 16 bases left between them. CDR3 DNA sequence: TGCGCCAGCAGCCAAGATGCGGCCAGGGGTATAGGCTACACCTTC. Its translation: CASSQDAARGIGYTF.

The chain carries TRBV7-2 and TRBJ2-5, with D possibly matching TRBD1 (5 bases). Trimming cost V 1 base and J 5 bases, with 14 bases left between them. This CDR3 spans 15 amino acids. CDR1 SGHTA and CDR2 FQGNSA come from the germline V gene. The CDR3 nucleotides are TGTGCCAGCAGCTTAGGATTCAGATCAGGGGAGACCCAGTACTTC. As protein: CASSLGFRSGETQYF.

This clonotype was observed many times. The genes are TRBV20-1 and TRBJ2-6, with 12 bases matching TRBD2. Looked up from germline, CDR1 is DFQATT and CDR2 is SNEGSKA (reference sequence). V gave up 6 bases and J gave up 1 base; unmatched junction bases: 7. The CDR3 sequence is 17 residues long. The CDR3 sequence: CSASRTSGISGANVLTF. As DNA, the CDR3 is TGCAGTGCCAGCCGGACTAGCGGGATTTCTGGGGCCAACGTCCTGACTTTC.

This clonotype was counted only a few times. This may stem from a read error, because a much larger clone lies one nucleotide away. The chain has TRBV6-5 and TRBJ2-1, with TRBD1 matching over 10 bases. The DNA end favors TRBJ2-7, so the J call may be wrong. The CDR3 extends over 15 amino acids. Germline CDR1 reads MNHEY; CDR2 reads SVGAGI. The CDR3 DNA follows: TGTGCCAGCGCCAGGACAGGGGGTTCCTACAATGAGCAGTACTTC. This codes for CASARTGGSYNEQYF.

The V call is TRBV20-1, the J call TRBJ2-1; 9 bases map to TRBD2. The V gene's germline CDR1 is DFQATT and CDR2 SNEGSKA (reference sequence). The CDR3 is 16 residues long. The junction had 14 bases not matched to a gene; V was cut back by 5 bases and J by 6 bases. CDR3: CSAGAGGSGGFNEQFF. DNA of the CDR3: TGCAGTGCTGGCGCGGGGGGCAGCGGGGGGTTCAATGAGCAGTTCTTC.

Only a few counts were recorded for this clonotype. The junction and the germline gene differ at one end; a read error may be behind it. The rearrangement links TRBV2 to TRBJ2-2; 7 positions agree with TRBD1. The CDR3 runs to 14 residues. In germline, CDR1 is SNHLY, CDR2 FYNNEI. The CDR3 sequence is CAGRGTINTGELFF. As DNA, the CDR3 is TGTGCCGGCAGGGGGACCATAAACACCGGGGAGCTGTTTTTT. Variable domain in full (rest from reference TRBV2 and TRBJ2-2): EPEVTQTPSHQVTQMGQEVILRCVPISNHLYFYWYRQILGQKVEFLVSFYNNEISEKSEIFDDQFSVERPDGSNFTLKIRSTKLEDSAMYFCAGRGTINTGELFFGEGSRLTVL.